The clone carrying this TCR beta chain occurred a few times. The target antigen is unknown. TCRdb re-called the RACE reads with MiXCR, one entry per CDR3 protein. The data hold roughly 50,000 distinct CDR3 sequences, with approximately 10% observed a single time. The sample comes from a study of human T cells and chemical hapten exposure. Study results and limitations: DPC sensitization produced no change in TCRs with frequency above 1 in 1000.

The ends lost 5 bases at V and 5 bases at J; junction bases unmatched: 13. CDR3 size: 16 residues. The germline gives CDR1 SGHVS, CDR2 FQNEAQ. Specified time point: patch test 1, 2 weeks after DPC sensitization. Stated treatment: therapeutic diphenylcyclopropenone sensitization with weekly scalp DPC. Unfractionated whole blood was the source of the extracted total RNA. The sequenced sample was whole blood, obtained in connection with sensitization to the hapten diphenylcyclopropenone (DPC). The receptor comes from a woman aged 40 to 50 with alopecia areata. Some clones in this sample may be carry-over from other donors' samples. This chain links TRBV7-8 with TRBJ2-7, with TRBD1 identical over 9 bases. The CDR3 nucleotides are TGTGCCAGCAGCGCTCCGGGACAGGGCTACGGAAACGAGCAGTACTTC. Its protein product is CASSAPGQGYGNEQYF.